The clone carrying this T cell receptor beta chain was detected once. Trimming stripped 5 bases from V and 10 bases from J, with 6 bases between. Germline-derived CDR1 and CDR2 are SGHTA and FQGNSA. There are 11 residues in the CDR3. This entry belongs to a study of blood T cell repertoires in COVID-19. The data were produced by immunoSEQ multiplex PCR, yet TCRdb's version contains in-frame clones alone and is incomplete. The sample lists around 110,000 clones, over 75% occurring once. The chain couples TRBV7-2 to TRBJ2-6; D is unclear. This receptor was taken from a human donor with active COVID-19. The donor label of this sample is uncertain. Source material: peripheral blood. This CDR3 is CASSPLNVLTF. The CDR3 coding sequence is TGTGCCAGCAGCCCCTTGAACGTCCTGACTTTC.